This entry lists 7 T cell receptor beta chains sequenced from one sample in a study of control samples from healthy donors and cancer patients. Measured with immunoSEQ multiplex PCR; TCRdb has only the in-frame clones, and not every one. Among 130,000 or so clones listed, 89% were seen once. The source material was PBMCs. All receptors derive from a man between 45 and 60 years old with head and neck cancer.

This clone has just one count. The genes are TRBV6-1 and TRBJ2-5, with 10 bases aligning to TRBD2. Per the germline V gene, CDR1 is MNHNS and CDR2 is SASEGT. V lost 3 bases, J lost 1 base, and 2 bases stayed unmatched. The length of the CDR3 is 15 residues. CDR3 protein: CASSDKRGGQETQYF. CDR3 nucleotide sequence: TGTGCCAGCAGTGATAAGCGGGGGGGCCAAGAGACCCAGTACTTC.

This rearrangement joins TRBV2 to TRBJ2-7; a weak D match, TRBD1 (6 bases). Germline CDR1 is SNHLY and CDR2 is FYNNEI. The V end lost 7 bases, the J end lost 2 bases, and 15 bases lay between the germline ends. The CDR3 has 14 amino acids. For the CDR3, the DNA is TGTGCCAGCAAAAACAACCAGGGGACCTACGAGCAGTACTTC. It is translated as CASKNNQGTYEQYF.

This rearrangement joins TRBV18 to TRBJ1-5; D call uncertain. Looked up from germline, CDR1 is KGHSH and CDR2 is LQKENI. V was clipped by 6 bases and J by 3 bases, with 12 bases between them. The CDR3 is 14 residues long. For the CDR3, the DNA is TGTGCCAGCTCCCTAACGAGGGACAATCAGCCCCAGCATTTT. Its translation: CASSLTRDNQPQHF.

The rearrangement joins TRBV6-5 to TRBJ2-3, with TRBD2 identical over 9 bases. The J segment lost 1 base and the V segment lost 4 bases, leaving 6 bases of the junction unmatched. Germline V gene lookup returns CDR1 MNHEY and CDR2 SVGAGI. This CDR3 has 16 amino acids. The CDR3 loop reads CASSSGRTSGTDTQYF. CDR3 sequence (DNA): TGTGCCAGCAGTTCCGGTAGGACTAGCGGCACAGATACGCAGTATTTT.

DNA of the CDR3: TGCAGCGTTCCAAAAGGGGGGACTCAGGGGGCCCAGTACTTC. It encodes CSVPKGGTQGAQYF. J is TRBJ2-5 and V is TRBV29-1; TRBD1 is a possible D gene (7 bases). The CDR3 consists of 14 residues. The germline V gene has CDR1 SQVTM and CDR2 ANQGSEA. Trimming took off 5 bases at V and 9 bases at J, with 22 bases between the two ends.

The chain carries TRBV3-1 (or the pseudogene TRBV3-2) and TRBJ2-1; 11 bases align to TRBD2. V dropped 4 bases and J dropped 9; count of bases not matched to a gene: 14. This CDR3 is built from 17 residues. CDR1 LGHDT and CDR2 YNNKEL come from the germline V gene (reference sequence). The CDR3 region is CASSLISLAGGFGEQFF. CDR3 in DNA: TGTGCCAGCAGCCTAATATCGCTAGCGGGGGGATTTGGTGAGCAGTTCTTC.

This chain joins TRBV7-9 and TRBJ2-1; D ambiguous. The CDR3 covers 15 residues. Germline CDR1 reads SEHNR; CDR2 reads FQNEAQ (reference sequence). The ends were cut back, 1 base at V and 2 bases at J, with 9 bases in the middle. The CDR3 protein is CASSLVDATYNEQFF. In DNA form, the CDR3 reads TGTGCCAGCAGCTTAGTGGATGCAACCTACAATGAGCAGTTCTTC.